This T cell receptor (beta chain) stems from a study of response to subunit inactivated influenza vaccine. The CDR3 consists of 19 residues. Unmatched junction bases numbered 17, after V lost 1 base and J lost 7 bases. Germline assignment: CDR1 LNHNV and CDR2 YYDKDF (reference sequence). Details on this clonotype: Antigen specificity is unknown.

Each CDR3 protein is one row after TCRdb ran MiXCR on the RT-PCR reads. The repertoire has around 500,000 distinct CDR3 sequences, about 10% of them found once; the top ten carry roughly 12%. Whole-study findings and limits: There was a suggestion from the authors that each seasonal influenza vaccination recruits few new T cells.

This TCR was recovered from a man between 50 and 59 years old who received an inactivated influenza vaccine. V is TRBV15 and J is TRBJ2-3; 10 nucleotides align to TRBD2. The source material was PBMCs from blood, sampled 45 days after vaccination. The CDR3 bases are TGTGCCACCAGCAGAGTTGGTCTACTAGCGGGGACGCCCCGGCATACGCAGTATTTT. Protein sequence: CATSRVGLLAGTPRHTQYF.